This TCR beta chain is from a study of blood T cell repertoires in COVID-19. The CDR3 length is 14 residues. V was pared by 6 bases and J by 10 bases, with 16 bases between. CDR1 and CDR2 (germline): MNHEY, SVGAGI. TCRdb's table, derived via immunoSEQ multiplex PCR, lists solely in-frame clones and lacks some. The top ten hold 1.5% to 1.9% of the sample, which has some 390,000 clones, about nine tenths seen once. Seattle participants joined during active infection and were tracked over time. The genes are TRBV6-5 and TRBJ1-6, with TRBD1 as a possible D gene (6 bases). Sequencing input: peripheral blood. The receptor was isolated from a woman in her 40s with COVID-19, enrolled during active disease. The CDR3 DNA reads as TGTGCCAGCAGACCTCGGACAGAGCGGTCACCCCTCCACTTT. It encodes CASRPRTERSPLHF.